This paragraph reports one TCR beta chain. What it binds is unknown. These data come from a study of T cell responses to AZD1222 COVID-19 vaccine. General study results and limits: Baseline seropositivity occurred in only a handful of AZD1222 recipients. Donors were chiefly white British, with a greater number of females, and clonal diversity was perhaps underestimated.

Recipients boosted at about 4 weeks or about 12 weeks are pooled. Sequencing used immunoSEQ multiplex PCR; TCRdb keeps in-frame clones, though not all of them. Counted here are approximately 140,000 clones, under 90% occurring once; the ten biggest clones make up approximately 1.6%. CDR3 length equals 13 residues. Per germline, CDR1 SGHTA and CDR2 FQGNSA. With 4 bases removed from V and 6 bases from J, the gap between germline ends came to 12 bases. The clonotype originates from an adult who received the AZD1222 COVID-19 vaccine. Sequencing used peripheral blood, obtained 28 days after the second AZD1222 dose. The chain couples TRBV7-2 to TRBJ1-1; D is undetermined. The CDR3 DNA sequence: TGTGCCAGCAGCTCCCCGGGTTTCTCTGAAGCTTTCTTT. This encodes CASSSPGFSEAFF.